A single sample is the source of the 13 T cell receptor beta chains below, sequenced in a study of CD8+CD57+ T cells in acquired aplastic anemia. Genomic DNA constituted the template upon which TCR beta VDJ and CDR3 profiling was performed. TCRdb processed the reads anew with MiXCR; each CDR3 protein has one entry. The sample shows hundreds of thousands of distinct CDR3 sequences, around a third of them seen only once. Only patients with CD8+CD57+ cell expansion on flow cytometry were chosen for sequencing. The sequenced material came from sorted CD4+, CD8+, or CD8+CD57+ T cells (not recorded which) from PBMCs. The receptors come from a human donor with aplastic anemia.

This clonotype came up many times. The chain couples TRBV20-1 to TRBJ2-5; TRBD2 agrees at 12 bases. The CDR3 covers 14 residues. Looked up from germline, CDR1 is DFQATT and CDR2 is SNEGSKA (reference sequence). Germline trimming cut 3 bases from V and 4 bases from J; bases unmatched to any gene: 3. The CDR3 spells CSASRLAGAETQYF. In DNA, the CDR3 is TGCAGTGCTAGTAGACTAGCGGGGGCAGAGACCCAGTACTTC.

The rearrangement uses TRBV4-2 and TRBJ2-3; possibly TRBD1 for D (6 bases). Trimming cost V 6 bases and J 6 bases, with 13 bases left between them. This CDR3 contains 13 residues. CDR1 is LGHNA and CDR2 is YNFKEQ in the germline V gene. The CDR3, as DNA: TGTGCCAGCAGGCCCACAGGGTTGGATACGCAGTATTTT. Its translation is CASRPTGLDTQYF.

This clonotype was seen repeatedly, ten times or more. The rearrangement links TRBV2 to TRBJ1-5; perhaps TRBD1 as D (5 bases). Germline lookup yields CDR1 SNHLY and CDR2 FYNNEI. V lost 8 bases and J 3 bases, leaving 14 bases between the germline ends. CDR3 length: 14 residues. CDR3 nucleotides: TGTGCCAGCGGCCTAGACAGTAACAATCAGCCCCAGCATTTT. Its protein is CASGLDSNNQPQHF. The entire variable domain, with the rest obtained from reference TRBV2 and TRBJ1-5, is as follows: EPEVTQTPSHQVTQMGQEVILRCVPISNHLYFYWYRQILGQKVEFLVSFYNNEISEKSEIFDDQFSVERPDGSNFTLKIRSTKLEDSAMYFCASGLDSNNQPQHFGDGTRLSIL.

The chain carries TRBV4-2 and TRBJ1-2, with TRBD1 matching 9 bases. V dropped 1 base and J dropped 8; count of bases not matched to a gene: 11. The germline gives CDR1 LGHNA, CDR2 YNFKEQ. The CDR3 totals 16 residues. The CDR3 nucleotides are TGTGCCAGCAGCCAAGGTTTGCGGGACAGGGTGGGCGGCTACACCTTC. Translation: CASSQGLRDRVGGYTF.

The V gene is TRBV9, the J gene TRBJ2-1; no definite D call. The V gene lost 3 bases and the J gene lost 6 bases, with 7 bases spanning the gap. Germline V gene data show CDR1 as SGDLS and CDR2 as YYNGEE. The CDR3 has 12 residues. The DNA of the CDR3 is TGTGCCAGCAGCGGGAGCAGCAATGAGCAGTTCTTC. Translation gives CASSGSSNEQFF.

This clonotype was detected ten times or more. CDR3 protein: CASSLAGLVHTDTQYF. In DNA form, the CDR3 reads TGCGCCAGCAGCTTGGCCGGGCTAGTGCACACAGATACGCAGTATTTT. The rearrangement links TRBV5-1 to TRBJ2-3; D gene ambiguous. Looked up from germline, CDR1 is SGHRS and CDR2 is YFSETQ. The CDR3 is 16 residues long. V lost 0 bases and J 2 bases, leaving 13 bases between the germline ends.

The chain joins TRBV7-2 to TRBJ2-3; D ambiguous. There are 14 residues in the CDR3. V was pared by 5 bases and J by 6 bases, with 15 bases between. Per germline, CDR1 SGHTA and CDR2 FQGNSA. This CDR3 reads CASSKQVGRDTQYF. Written as DNA, the CDR3 is TGTGCCAGCAGCAAACAAGTGGGTCGGGATACGCAGTATTTT.

This rearrangement joins TRBV19 to TRBJ1-2, with D maybe TRBD1 (5 bases). Germline assignment: CDR1 LNHDA and CDR2 SQIVND (reference sequence). This CDR3 contains 13 residues. Trimming removed 6 bases from V and 10 bases from J, with 18 bases in between. CDR3 in amino acids: CASSPTTAPTYTF. The CDR3 coding sequence is TGTGCCAGTAGCCCCACGACAGCCCCCACCTACACCTTC.

This clonotype has at least ten counts. The chain carries TRBV15 and TRBJ2-1; tentative D call: TRBD1 (5 bases). The CDR3 runs to 16 residues. Germline CDR1 is LNHNV and CDR2 is YYDKDF (reference sequence). The V gene lost 1 base and the J gene lost 0 bases, with 10 bases spanning the gap. In nucleotides, the CDR3 is TGTGCCACCAGCAGAGCCAGGGCTAGCTCCTACAATGAGCAGTTCTTC. Translating gives CATSRARASSYNEQFF.

This clonotype was seen at least ten times. The V and J genes are TRBV25-1 and TRBJ2-3; D unclear. This CDR3 spans 15 amino acids. V was pared by 5 bases and J by 4 bases, with 16 bases between. CDR1 is MGHDK and CDR2 is SYGVNS in the germline V gene. The CDR3 protein is CASSSGDGPPDTQYF. The DNA for the CDR3 is TGTGCCAGCAGTTCTGGTGATGGCCCCCCAGATACGCAGTATTTT.

This clonotype was detected a few times. V is TRBV27 and J is TRBJ1-2; a weak D match, TRBD1 (5 bases). The CDR3 runs 16 residues. Germline lookup yields CDR1 MNHEY and CDR2 SMNVEV (reference sequence). Trimming pared 6 bases from V and 8 bases from J, leaving 25 bases between. Here the CDR3 DNA reads TGTGCCAGCAGCCACCGAGCCGACAGATACGGTGGCGGCTACACCTTC. This translates into CASSHRADRYGGGYTF.

This clonotype came up many times. The chain joins TRBV2 to TRBJ2-7; possibly TRBD2 for D (5 bases). The CDR3 has 11 amino acids. Trimming took 7 bases from V and 2 from J, leaving 6 bases between them. Germline assignment: CDR1 SNHLY and CDR2 FYNNEI. CDR3 sequence reads: CASKEAYEQYF. As DNA, the CDR3 is TGTGCCAGCAAGGAGGCCTACGAGCAGTACTTC.

This clonotype was seen a single time. This sequence joins TRBV29-1 and TRBJ1-1; D call uncertain. This CDR3 has 13 amino acids. The V and J ends lost 8 bases and 1 base respectively, with 14 bases between them. Germline CDR1 and CDR2: SQVTM and ANQGSEA. The CDR3 nucleotides are TGCAGCAGTAAATTTGGAGGGAACACTGAAGCTTTCTTT. This gives the protein CSSKFGGNTEAFF.